One sample yielded the 13 T cell receptor beta chains listed below, sequenced in a study of blood T cell repertoires in COVID-19. Sequencing used immunoSEQ multiplex PCR; TCRdb keeps in-frame clones, though not all of them. The table shows some 210,000 clones, with around four fifths occurring only once. Sequenced: PBMCs or T cells enriched from blood (not recorded which). These receptor sequences come from a man aged 35 to 55 who had recovered from COVID-19.

The chain couples TRBV5-1 to TRBJ2-6; no clear D. The CDR3 has 17 residues. Germline V gene data show CDR1 as SGHRS and CDR2 as YFSETQ. V was cut by 0 bases and J by 0 bases, with 10 bases left in between. The CDR3 loop is CASSLGAMSSGANVLTF. CDR3 sequence (DNA): TGCGCCAGCAGCTTGGGTGCTATGAGCTCTGGGGCCAACGTCCTGACTTTC.

The CDR3 bases are TGTGCCAGTAGTCGACAGGTTATCGGGGAGCTGTTTTTT. It encodes CASSRQVIGELFF. V usage is TRBV19 and J usage is TRBJ2-2, with D tentatively TRBD1 (6 bases). V shed 5 bases and J shed 7 bases, with 11 bases lying between them. This CDR3 spans 13 amino acids. CDR1 LNHDA and CDR2 SQIVND come from the germline V gene (reference sequence).

The genes are TRBV18 and TRBJ2-3, with D perhaps matching TRBD1 (5 bases). Between the trimmed V and J ends, which lost 2 bases and 1 base, there was a span of 10 bases. The germline gives CDR1 KGHSH, CDR2 LQKENI. The CDR3 contains 15 residues. The CDR3 protein is CASSPGQVGTDTQYF. The CDR3 DNA is TGTGCCAGCTCACCAGGACAAGTTGGCACAGATACGCAGTATTTT. Filled out from reference TRBV18 and TRBJ2-3, the complete variable domain reads NAGVMQNPRHLVRRRGQEARLRCSPMKGHSHVYWYRQLPEEGLKFMVYLQKENIIDESGMPKERFSAEFPKEGPSILRIQQVVRGDSAAYFCASSPGQVGTDTQYFGPGTRLTVL.

The rearrangement links TRBV11-3 to TRBJ1-1, with D unclear. The CDR3 is made up of 13 amino acids. Trimming pared 1 base from V and 1 base from J, leaving 4 bases between. Germline V gives CDR1 SGHNT, CDR2 YENEEA. Here the CDR3 reads CASSLAENTEAFF. DNA for the CDR3: TGTGCCAGCAGCTTAGCAGAGAACACTGAAGCTTTCTTT.

The rearrangement uses TRBV12-5 and TRBJ2-7; TRBD2 matches 8 bases. After removal of 6 bases from V and 6 bases from J, the junction contained 19 bases not matched to a gene. Looked up from germline, CDR1 is LGHNT and CDR2 is FRNRAP. This CDR3 is 17 amino acids long. The chain's CDR3 is CASGHSGLAGGWGEQYF. CDR3 coding DNA: TGTGCTAGTGGCCACTCGGGGCTAGCGGGTGGTTGGGGCGAGCAGTACTTC.

The V and J genes are TRBV18 and TRBJ2-2; no clear D. This CDR3 is 13 amino acids long. Germline values: CDR1 KGHSH, CDR2 LQKENI. The V gene lost 3 bases and the J gene lost 8 bases, with 10 bases spanning the gap. The chain's CDR3 is CASSPSSEGELFF. In DNA, the CDR3 is TGTGCCAGCTCACCGTCGAGTGAGGGGGAGCTGTTTTTT.

This clone was seen repeatedly, ten times or more. V and J are TRBV27 and TRBJ1-5, with D possibly matching TRBD1 (5 bases). The length of the CDR3 is 15 residues. Germline CDR1 and CDR2: MNHEY and SMNVEV (reference sequence). Deletions cut 6 bases from V and 4 bases from J, with 16 bases between. CDR3 bases: TGTGCCAGCAGCCCCTTGGGGGGTGGTAATCAGCCCCAGCATTTT. It specifies CASSPLGGGNQPQHF.

The chain is built from TRBV3-1 (or the pseudogene TRBV3-2) and TRBJ1-5; possibly TRBD1 for D (6 bases). Germline V gene sequence: CDR1 LGHDT, CDR2 YNNKEL (reference sequence). The V end lost 1 base, the J end lost 5 bases, and 15 bases lay between the germline ends. The CDR3 length is 16 residues. CDR3 bases: TGTGCCAGCAGCCAAGTGCCAGGACACAGGGATCAGCCCCAGCATTTT. Encoded protein: CASSQVPGHRDQPQHF.

The V gene is TRBV2, the J gene TRBJ1-5; 10 bases are shared with TRBD1. The CDR3 has 16 residues. CDR1 is SNHLY and CDR2 is FYNNEI in the germline V gene. V lost 4 bases, J lost 7 bases, and 10 bases stayed unmatched. The CDR3 DNA reads as TGTGCCAGCAGTGGGACAGGGGGAGGTTTGGGACAGCCCCAGCATTTT. Its protein product is CASSGTGGGLGQPQHF.

CDR3 region: CASSLAGDTQYF. CDR3 coding DNA: TGTGCCAGCTCACTAGCGGGAGATACGCAGTATTTT. The V gene is TRBV18, the J gene TRBJ2-3; 7 bases are shared with TRBD2. The V gene end was trimmed by 4 bases and the J gene end by 5 bases; junction bases not matched to a gene: 0. The germline gives CDR1 KGHSH, CDR2 LQKENI. CDR3 size: 12 residues.

V usage is TRBV28 and J usage is TRBJ1-1, with no clear D. Germline CDR1 is MDHEN and CDR2 is SYDVKM. The V end lost 8 bases, the J end lost 1 base, and 5 bases lay between the germline ends. CDR3 size: 11 residues. CDR3 sequence (DNA): TGTGCCAGCGGCCCGAACACTGAAGCTTTCTTT. Amino acid sequence: CASGPNTEAFF. The full variable domain, in which reference TRBV28 and TRBJ1-1 provide the parts outside the CDR3, is DVKVTQSSRYLVKRTGEKVFLECVQDMDHENMFWYRQDPGLGLRLIYFSYDVKMKEKGDIPEGYSVSREKKERFSLILESASTNQTSMYLCASGPNTEAFFGQGTRLTVV.

The chain couples TRBV7-2 to TRBJ2-3; 14 bases match TRBD2. Looked up from germline, CDR1 is SGHTA and CDR2 is FQGNSA. The CDR3 runs 18 residues. V trimming: 1 base; J trimming: 10 bases; junction bases outside the gene matches: 13. CDR3 nucleotides: TGTGCCAGCAGCTTAGGCCCCGGGACTAGCGGGAGAGGGGTATCGCAGTATTTT. Translated, it gives CASSLGPGTSGRGVSQYF.

This chain links TRBV15 with TRBJ1-4; D not certain. The CDR3 is made up of 18 amino acids. Germline CDR1 reads LNHNV; CDR2 reads YYDKDF (reference sequence). The germline V and J ends were trimmed by 5 bases and 5 bases, with 24 bases remaining between them. The DNA for the CDR3 is TGTGCCACCAGCCGTGGCTCCAACACCCAAACCCTCAATGAAAAACTGTTTTTT. Residues: CATSRGSNTQTLNEKLFF.